This T cell receptor (beta chain) came from a study of tumor and adjacent non-tumor tissue in lung cancer. About the study: There were about twelve adenocarcinoma, a couple of squamous cell carcinoma and 1 small cell lung cancer cases. Around 4 million productive TCRbeta reads were obtained per sample on average.

A modified ARM-PCR protocol with three rounds of nested PCR amplified TCRbeta. MiXCR, run by TCRdb on the multiplex PCR reads, gives a single entry per CDR3 protein. The sample holds approximately 120,000 distinct CDR3 sequences, roughly 73% seen once. This clonotype was seen just once. A read error is likely, as this CDR3 ends without the conserved phenylalanine or tryptophan. No DNA is shown, since the ends of the CDR3 on it are uncertain; the CDR3 is the one TCRdb lists. RNA was extracted from bulk tissue without any cell sorting. Between August and November 2014, newly diagnosed, chemotherapy-naive lung cancer patients underwent thoracic surgery in China. The germline gives CDR1 SGHAT, CDR2 FQNNGV. The CDR3 extends over 15 residues, inclusive of both ends.

The TCR was taken from a woman aged 60-75 years with non-small cell lung cancer. This sequence joins TRBV11-2 and TRBJ1-2; the table assigns TRBD1, which was not confirmed against the DNA. Sequencing input: lung tumor tissue. The CDR3 protein is CASSLEAHGESGYAV.